This T cell receptor beta chain emerged from a study of identical twins. The V gene's germline CDR1 is SNHLY and CDR2 FYNNEI. V gave up 6 bases and J gave up 14 bases, with 19 bases separating them. This CDR3 spans 12 amino acids. TCRdb recomputed calls from the 5' RACE reads with MiXCR, one row per CDR3 protein. The table shows around 240,000 distinct CDR3 sequences, with 5.5% to 7% occurring only once. In this sample, this clonotype turned up a few times. The same sample was also studied in work on yellow fever vaccine responses in identical twins.

The V call is TRBV2, the J call TRBJ1-2; a weak D match, TRBD1 (5 bases). The sequencing sample was made of memory (CD45RO+) T cells sorted from blood. This receptor was taken from a woman aged 18-29 years in good health. DNA of the CDR3: TGTGCCAGCAGCCTTACCGCACAGGTTGGAACCTTC. It yields the protein CASSLTAQVGTF.